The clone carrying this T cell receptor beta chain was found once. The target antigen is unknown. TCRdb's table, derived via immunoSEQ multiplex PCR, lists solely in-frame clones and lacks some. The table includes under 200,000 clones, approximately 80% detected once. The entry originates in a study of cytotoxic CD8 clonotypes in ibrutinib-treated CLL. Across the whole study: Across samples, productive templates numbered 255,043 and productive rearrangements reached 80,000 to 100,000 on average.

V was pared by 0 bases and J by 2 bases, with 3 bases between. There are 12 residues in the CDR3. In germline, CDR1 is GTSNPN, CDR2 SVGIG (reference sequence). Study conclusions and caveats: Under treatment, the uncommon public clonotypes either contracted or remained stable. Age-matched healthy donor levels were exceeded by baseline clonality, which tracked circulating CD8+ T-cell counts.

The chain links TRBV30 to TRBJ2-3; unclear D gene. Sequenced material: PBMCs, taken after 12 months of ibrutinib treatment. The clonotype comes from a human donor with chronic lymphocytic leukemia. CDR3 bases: TGTGCCTGGAGTGTCACCACAGATACGCAGTATTTT. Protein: CAWSVTTDTQYF.